These 21 T cell receptor beta chains share one sample of origin, sequenced in a study of blood T cells in healthy people across ages. Through a sample-barcoded 5' primer and a J-beta primer mix, a second PCR was run for roughly 6 to 12 cycles. TCRdb processed the 5' RACE reads anew with MiXCR; each CDR3 protein has one entry. The data show about 1,500,000 distinct CDR3 sequences, approximately 28% seen once. The sequencing input was blood. The receptor source for this set is a woman in her 30s in good health.

The rearrangement uses TRBV3-1 and TRBJ2-7; tentatively, D is TRBD1 (6 bases). The CDR3 is made up of 14 amino acids. In germline, CDR1 is LGHDT, CDR2 YNNKEL (reference sequence). The V and J ends lost 10 bases and 0 bases respectively, with 16 bases between them. In DNA form, the CDR3 reads TGTGCCACCTCCAGGGGCTACCACTCCTACGAGCAGTACTTC. It codes for CATSRGYHSYEQYF.

This clonotype has a count of ten or more. The chain carries TRBV2 and TRBJ2-7, with D perhaps TRBD1 (5 bases). CDR3 size: 11 residues. CDR1 SNHLY and CDR2 FYNNEI come from the germline V gene. V was pared by 7 bases and J by 3 bases, with 7 bases between. The CDR3 loop is CASTQGYEQYF. Here the CDR3 DNA reads TGTGCCAGCACCCAGGGCTACGAGCAGTACTTC.

The chain recombines TRBV20-1 with TRBJ2-7; a weak D match, TRBD1 (8 bases). The CDR3 is 15 residues long. Looked up from germline, CDR1 is DFQATT and CDR2 is SNEGSKA (reference sequence). With 7 bases removed from V and 0 bases from J, the gap between germline ends came to 19 bases. CDR3 bases: TGCAGTGTTCTCCAGGGGGCGGGGGACTCCTACGAGCAGTACTTC. The encoded protein is CSVLQGAGDSYEQYF.

In regard to this clonotype: At one end, the junction sequence differs from germline, possibly due to a read error. This chain links TRBV7-6 with TRBJ1-2; maybe TRBD1 (6 bases). There are 14 residues in the CDR3. Germline V CDR1 and CDR2: SGHVS, FNYEAQ. CDR3 residues: CAGRPQTGGGGYTF. The DNA for the CDR3 is TGTGCCGGCAGGCCACAGACAGGTGGGGGTGGCTACACCTTC.

Comments on this clonotype: This may be a read error: a much more frequent sequence differs by one nucleotide. The chain recombines TRBV7-2 with TRBJ2-3; tentative D call: TRBD1 (6 bases). The CDR3 sequence is 15 residues long. Trimming stripped 1 base from V and 2 bases from J, with 10 bases between. Germline V gene sequence: CDR1 SGHTA, CDR2 FQGNSA. Here the CDR3 DNA reads TGTGCCAGCAGCTTAGTCGGACAGAACACAGATACGCAGTATTTT. It is translated as CASSLVGQNTDTQYF.

In this sample, this clonotype turned up many times. The rearrangement uses TRBV5-1 and TRBJ2-7; TRBD1 might be the D (6 bases). The CDR3 is 14 amino acids. The V gene lost 1 base and the J gene lost 3 bases, with 11 bases spanning the gap. Looked up from germline, CDR1 is SGHRS and CDR2 is YFSETQ. CDR3 sequence reads: CASSLMDRGYEQYF. CDR3 sequence (DNA): TGCGCCAGCAGCTTGATGGACAGAGGCTACGAGCAGTACTTC.

V usage is TRBV28 and J usage is TRBJ2-1; 13 bases are a match to TRBD2. V lost 8 bases and J lost 4; bases outside the gene matches: 17. CDR1 is MDHEN, CDR2 SYDVKM, per germline. The CDR3 covers 19 residues. The DNA of the CDR3 is TGTGCCAGCGGTAATTCGGGACTAGCGGGAAGTATTGGGTACAATGAGCAGTTCTTC. Amino acids: CASGNSGLAGSIGYNEQFF.

This clonotype was picked up a small number of times. This chain connects TRBV20-1 to TRBJ2-3, with TRBD2 matching over 9 bases. The CDR3 runs 14 residues. Germline V gives CDR1 DFQATT, CDR2 SNEGSKA (reference sequence). Trimming took 3 bases from V and 0 from J; bases not matched to a gene: 1. The CDR3 sequence is CSASSGSSTDTQYF. The CDR3 nucleotides read TGCAGTGCTAGTAGCGGGAGTAGCACAGATACGCAGTATTTT.

This clonotype was seen ten or more times. The chain recombines TRBV9 with TRBJ2-3; 9 bases are a match to TRBD1. The V and J ends lost 3 bases and 0 bases, in that order; junction bases with no gene match: 2. Germline CDR1 reads SGDLS; CDR2 reads YYNGEE. The CDR3 loop spans 15 amino acids. CDR3 loop: CASSAGQGSTDTQYF. The CDR3 bases are TGTGCCAGCAGCGCCGGACAGGGGAGCACAGATACGCAGTATTTT. Together with reference TRBV9 and TRBJ2-3, the CDR3 gives the full variable domain: DSGVTQTPKHLITATGQRVTLRCSPRSGDLSVYWYQQSLDQGLQFLIQYYNGEERAKGNILERFSAQQFPDLHSELNLSSLELGDSALYFCASSAGQGSTDTQYFGPGTRLTVL.

As regards this clonotype: With a much larger clone just one base away, this may be a read error. The V gene is TRBV20-1, the J gene TRBJ2-5, with 8 bases lining up with TRBD2. The closer fit of TRBJ2-7 to the DNA end suggests the J call may be wrong. The CDR3 totals 14 residues. Germline CDR1 reads DFQATT; CDR2 reads SNEGSKA (reference sequence). The CDR3 region has the DNA TGCAGTGCTAGAGCCAGCGGGAGCCTAAGCGAGCAGTACTTC. The encoded protein is CSARASGSLSEQYF.

Only a few counts were recorded for this clonotype. V gene TRBV20-1 combines with J gene TRBJ2-7; either TRBD1 or TRBD2 may fit D (5 bases each). The CDR3 spans 13 residues. The germline V gene has CDR1 DFQATT and CDR2 SNEGSKA (reference sequence). V was cut by 2 bases and J by 5 bases, with 13 bases left in between. CDR3 DNA: TGCAGTGCTAGAATAGGGACCGGGAACGAGCAGTACTTC. This codes for CSARIGTGNEQYF.

V and J are TRBV9 and TRBJ2-1; 12 bases agree with TRBD1. Per germline, CDR1 SGDLS and CDR2 YYNGEE. The junction had 10 bases not matched to a gene; V was cut back by 7 bases and J by 8 bases. This CDR3 spans 15 amino acids. The CDR3 protein is CASGVGTGGAYEQFF. DNA for the CDR3: TGTGCCAGCGGGGTGGGGACAGGGGGCGCCTATGAGCAGTTCTTC.

V and J are TRBV6-1 and TRBJ1-2, with unresolved D. V was shortened by 6 bases and J by 4 bases, with 6 bases between the two germline ends. From germline, CDR1 is MNHNS and CDR2 SASEGT. This CDR3 is built from 11 residues. CDR3 region: CASRPFYGYTF. CDR3 DNA sequence: TGTGCCAGCAGGCCTTTCTATGGCTACACCTTC.

Concerning this clonotype itself: A read error is possible here, since a much larger clone lies one base away. The chain couples TRBV6-5 to TRBJ2-7, with D tentatively TRBD1 (5 bases). This CDR3 spans 15 amino acids. CDR1 and CDR2 (germline): MNHEY, SVGAGI. V shed 6 bases and J shed 0 bases, with 15 bases lying between them. CDR3 coding DNA: TGTGCCAGCAGCCGGACATGGGGCCTCTCCTACGAGCAGTACTTC. The encoded protein is CASSRTWGLSYEQYF.

Only a few counts were recorded for this clonotype. The gene calls are TRBV2 and TRBJ2-3; D not certain. This CDR3 spans 13 amino acids. Per the germline V gene, CDR1 is SNHLY and CDR2 is FYNNEI. Between the trimmed V and J ends, which lost 5 bases and 0 bases, there was a span of 6 bases. The CDR3 nucleotides read TGTGCCAGCAGTAGTGAGAGCACAGATACGCAGTATTTT. Protein sequence: CASSSESTDTQYF.

At least ten counts were recorded for this clonotype. The chain couples TRBV28 to TRBJ2-1, with 15 bases identical to TRBD2. This CDR3 has 19 amino acids. The V segment lost 6 bases and the J segment 0 bases; nucleotides outside the gene matches: 9. Germline lookup yields CDR1 MDHEN and CDR2 SYDVKM. The CDR3 nucleotides read TGTGCCAGCAGCCCCGGACTAGCGGGGGGGGCTAGCTCCTACAATGAGCAGTTCTTC. Amino acid sequence: CASSPGLAGGASSYNEQFF.

The CDR3 spells CATRGQGGNQPQHF. As DNA, the CDR3 is TGTGCCACAAGAGGGCAGGGCGGCAATCAGCCCCAGCATTTT. This chain connects TRBV24-1 to TRBJ1-5; D is possibly TRBD1 (5 bases). The CDR3 covers 14 residues. The germline gives CDR1 KGHDR, CDR2 SFDVKD. Trimming cost V 10 bases and J 2 bases, with 14 bases left between them.

The chain recombines TRBV20-1 with TRBJ2-1, with TRBD2 matching 11 bases. Germline trimming cut 1 base from V and 7 bases from J; bases unmatched to any gene: 6. Germline loops: CDR1 DFQATT, CDR2 SNEGSKA (reference sequence). The CDR3 consists of 15 residues. CDR3 in DNA: TGCAGTGCTAGAGGTCTAGCGGGGGGCCGGAATGAGCAGTTCTTC. Encoded protein: CSARGLAGGRNEQFF.

This clonotype was seen only a few times. The V call is TRBV18, the J call TRBJ1-2, with D unclear. Trimming pared 4 bases from V and 8 bases from J, leaving 20 bases between. Germline CDR1 is KGHSH and CDR2 is LQKENI. The CDR3 spans 15 residues. Written as DNA, the CDR3 is TGTGCCAGCTCACTTACCCCGGGCCAGGAGTTGGGCTACACCTTC. The encoded protein is CASSLTPGQELGYTF.

This chain joins TRBV20-1 and TRBJ1-6; the D is unclear. CDR1 and CDR2 (germline): DFQATT, SNEGSKA (reference sequence). The CDR3 loop spans 13 amino acids. V was clipped by 3 bases and J by 7 bases, with 10 bases between them. The CDR3 DNA reads TGCAGTGCTAGGGCGGTGAGAAATTCACCCCTCCACTTT. Translating gives CSARAVRNSPLHF.

A remark on this clonotype: The germline gene is not matched at one end of the junction; a read error may be the cause. The CDR3 sequence is CATRVGGLAPGNERFF. CDR3 DNA: TGTGCCACCAGAGTAGGGGGATTAGCCCCGGGCAATGAGCGGTTCTTC. The chain joins TRBV15 to TRBJ2-1; D may be TRBD1 (6 bases). Germline V gene lookup returns CDR1 LNHNV and CDR2 YYDKDF (reference sequence). This CDR3 contains 16 residues.